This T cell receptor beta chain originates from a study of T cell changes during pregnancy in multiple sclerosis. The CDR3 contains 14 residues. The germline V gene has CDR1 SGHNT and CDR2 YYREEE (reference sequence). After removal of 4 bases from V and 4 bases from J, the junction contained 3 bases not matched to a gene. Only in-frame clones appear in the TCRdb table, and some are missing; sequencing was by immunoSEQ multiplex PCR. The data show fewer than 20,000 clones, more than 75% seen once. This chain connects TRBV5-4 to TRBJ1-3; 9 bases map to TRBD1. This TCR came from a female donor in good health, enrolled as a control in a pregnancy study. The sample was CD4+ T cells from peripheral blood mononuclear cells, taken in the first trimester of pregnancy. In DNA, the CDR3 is TGTGCCAGCAGCCCGGACAGGGGAGGAAACACCATATATTTT. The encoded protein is CASSPDRGGNTIYF.